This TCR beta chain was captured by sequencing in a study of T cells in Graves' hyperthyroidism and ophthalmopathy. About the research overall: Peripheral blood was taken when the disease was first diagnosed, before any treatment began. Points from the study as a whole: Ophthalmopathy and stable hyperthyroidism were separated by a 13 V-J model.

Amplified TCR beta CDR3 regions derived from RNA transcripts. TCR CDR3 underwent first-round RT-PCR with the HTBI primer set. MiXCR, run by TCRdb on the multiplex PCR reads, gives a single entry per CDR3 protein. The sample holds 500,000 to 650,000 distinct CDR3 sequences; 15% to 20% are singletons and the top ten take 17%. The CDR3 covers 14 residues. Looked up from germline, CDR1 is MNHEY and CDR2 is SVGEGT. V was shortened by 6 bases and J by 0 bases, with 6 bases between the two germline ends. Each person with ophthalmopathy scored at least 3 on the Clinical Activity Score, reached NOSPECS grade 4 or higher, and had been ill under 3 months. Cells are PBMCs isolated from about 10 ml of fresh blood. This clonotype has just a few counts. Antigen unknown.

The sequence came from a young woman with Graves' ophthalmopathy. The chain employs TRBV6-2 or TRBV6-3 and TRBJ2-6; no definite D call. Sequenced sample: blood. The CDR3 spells CASRLSSGANVLTF. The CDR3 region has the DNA TGTGCCAGCAGACTTAGCTCTGGGGCCAACGTCCTGACTTTC.